This entry is about one T cell receptor beta chain. The germline CDR1 and CDR2 sequences are MGHDK and SYGVNS. CDR3 length: 14 residues. The J segment lost 5 bases and the V segment lost 5 bases, leaving 5 bases of the junction unmatched. In the authors' workflow: For nucleated cells, counts were estimated from reference gene primer amplification. Only in-frame clones appear in the TCRdb table, and some are missing; sequencing was by immunoSEQ multiplex PCR. V, J and clone size were drawn from that table, and D and trimming were deduced from the DNA. Of around 180,000 clones in the sample, approximately 90% were seen once. This sample stems from a study of blood T cell repertoires in COVID-19. Study at large: The origin of the acute and convalescent COVID-19 samples was the United States, Italy and Spain. In each case, the material was cDNA or gDNA derived from T cells, B-cell-depleted T cells, or PBMCs.

The origin of this receptor is a man aged 70 or older with active or convalescent COVID-19. The sequenced sample consisted of peripheral blood. V gene TRBV25-1 combines with J gene TRBJ2-1; TRBD2 aligns across 8 bases. CDR3 in amino acids: CASSLAGGDNEQFF. For the CDR3, the DNA is TGTGCCAGCAGTCTAGCGGGCGGGGACAATGAGCAGTTCTTC.